This T cell receptor beta chain appears in the sequencing data of a study of PD-1 blockade in classical Hodgkin lymphoma. This clone was found once. Time point defined: cycle 4 day 1 (C4D1), after less than seven weeks of nivolumab. Every one of the patients relapsed after autologous stem cell transplantation (brentuximab vedotin exposure was variable). CDR1 and CDR2 from the germline V gene are MNHEY and SVGAGI. The V segment lost 4 bases and the J segment 4 bases; nucleotides outside the gene matches: 4. The CDR3 extends over 14 amino acids. TCRdb's table, derived via immunoSEQ multiplex PCR, lists solely in-frame clones and lacks some. The table includes tens of thousands of clones, around nine tenths detected once.

This receptor was identified in a human donor with classical Hodgkin lymphoma. The gene calls are TRBV6-5 and TRBJ1-5, with 7 bases fitting TRBD1. The input for sequencing was peripheral blood mononuclear cells (PBMCs), taken before the fourth cycle of nivolumab. CDR3 sequence (DNA): TGTGCCAGCAGTTCCAGGACAGGTAATCAGCCCCAGCATTTT. The encoded protein is CASSSRTGNQPQHF.